This is a list of T cell receptor beta chains from one sample in a study of technical replicates of blood from a handful of donors. The data were produced by immunoSEQ multiplex PCR, yet TCRdb's version contains in-frame clones alone and is incomplete. The sample lists about 80,000 clones, 98% occurring once. The material sequenced was T cells isolated from PBMCs. These receptors originate from a human donor in good health. The CDR3 runs from the conserved cysteine through the conserved F or W. D genes are given only for firm matches. Not every row has a clone size; where given, it reads once, few, many or a size class.

>-|TRBV11-3|-|TRBJ2-3
TGTGCCAGCAGCTTTTCATCCGGGACTCCCTCTAAAAAGTATTTT
CASSFSSGTPSKKYF
>TRBD1|TRBV2|-|TRBJ2-3
TGTGCCAGCACACCCGTTGGGACAGGGGGCACAGATACGCAGTATTTT
CASTPVGTGGTDTQYF
>-|TRBV12-2|once|TRBJ2-1
TGTGCAAGTCGCTATAGCGGGAGGATCTCCTACAATGAGCAGTTCTTC
CASRYSGRISYNEQFF
>TRBD1|TRBV15|-|TRBJ2-7
TGTGCCACCGGACAGGGGCGTAGTGAGCAGTACTTC
CATGQGRSEQYF
>-|TRBV11-2|-|TRBJ2-2
TGTGCCAGCAGCTTAGATCCCCCGAGTAGATTAAACACCGGGGAGCTGTTTTTT
CASSLDPPSRLNTGELFF
>TRBD2|TRBV20-1|-|TRBJ2-3
TGCAGTGCGGGCGGGGGTACGCAGTATTTT
CSAGGGTQYF
>-|TRBV10-2|-|TRBJ2-3
TGCGCCAGCAGTGACACTAGCCGGGCAGATACGCAGTATTTT
CASSDTSRADTQYF
>TRBD1|TRBV6-5|-|TRBJ2-6
TGTGCCAGCAGTTTGACAGGGATCGGGGCCAACGTCCTGACTTTC
CASSLTGIGANVLTF
>TRBD1|TRBV2|-|TRBJ2-3
TGTGCCAGCAGTACCACCAACAGGGGGCTTAGCACAGATACGCAGTATTTT
CASSTTNRGLSTDTQYF
>TRBD1|TRBV10-1|once|TRBJ2-3
TGCGCCAGCAACAGACAGGGTCAAGATACGCAGTATTTT
CASNRQGQDTQYF
>-|TRBV6-5|once|TRBJ2-1
TGTGCCAGCAGTTACTCCCTCTCCTACAATGAGCAGTTCTTC
CASSYSLSYNEQFF
>-|TRBV7-3|-|TRBJ2-3
TGTGCCAGCAGCTTAAGGGGACACCGCACAGATACGCAGTATTTT
CASSLRGHRTDTQYF
>-|TRBV7-9|-|TRBJ2-7
TGTGCCAGCAGCTTAGCCTACTACGAGCAGTACTTC
CASSLAYYEQYF
>TRBD2|TRBV6-6|-|TRBJ2-7
TGTGCCAGCAGTTACGGGGGAGGGGTCGAGCAGTACTTC
CASSYGGGVEQYF
>TRBD2|TRBV19|-|TRBJ2-3
TGTGCCAGTCAAAAAGCGGGAGGCACAGATACGCAGTATTTT
CASQKAGGTDTQYF
>-|TRBV2|-|TRBJ2-1
TGTGCCGGTTCCTTGTCGGGATCTACCAATGAGCAGTTCTTC
CAGSLSGSTNEQFF
>TRBD2|TRBV30|-|TRBJ2-3
TGTGCCTGGACCGCAGGGCGGGAGTTAAGCACAGATACGCAGTATTTT
CAWTAGRELSTDTQYF
>-|TRBV7-9|-|TRBJ1-1
TGTGCCAGCAGCCGGACTAGACCTAACACTGAAGCTTTCTTT
CASSRTRPNTEAFF
>-|TRBV7-9|-|TRBJ2-7
TGTGCCAGCAGAGAATCGACAGGATTGCGGGAGCAGTACTTC
CASRESTGLREQYF
>TRBD1|TRBV10-1|-|TRBJ2-7
TGCGCCAGCAGTCGATACGGGACAGGGACGTACGAGCAGTACTTC
CASSRYGTGTYEQYF
>TRBD1|TRBV6-1|-|TRBJ1-3
TGTGCCAGCATAATCGGGACAGGGAGAAACACCATATATTTT
CASIIGTGRNTIYF
>TRBD1|TRBV9|-|TRBJ2-1
TGTGCCAGCAGCGGTCCGGGACAGGGGAACAATGAGCAGTTCTTC
CASSGPGQGNNEQFF
>TRBD2|TRBV4-2|once|TRBJ2-1
TGTGCCAGCAGCCAAGGACTAGCGGGGAGGTACAATGAGCAGTTCTTC
CASSQGLAGRYNEQFF
>-|TRBV27|-|TRBJ1-1
TGTGCCAGCAGTTTATCCCCAGGGGTTGACACTGAAGCTTTCTTT
CASSLSPGVDTEAFF
>TRBD1|TRBV13|once|TRBJ2-7
TGTGCCAGCAGCTTAGGGGACAGGGGACACGAGCAGTACTTC
CASSLGDRGHEQYF
>TRBD1|TRBV11-3|-|TRBJ2-2
TGTGCCAGCATGCAGGGGGAAGTTTCCGGGGAGCTGTTTTTT
CASMQGEVSGELFF
>-|TRBV9|-|TRBJ2-2
TGTGCCAGCAGCGTAACTGGGGAGCTGTTTTTT
CASSVTGELFF
>-|TRBV10-1|-|TRBJ1-4
TGCGCCAGCAGTGACCCGGGGGAAAAACTGTTTTTT
CASSDPGEKLFF
>-|TRBV5-4|once|TRBJ1-1
TGTGCCAGCAGCTTATCAGGGGTTGGCTACGTGAACACTGAAGCTTTCTTT
CASSLSGVGYVNTEAFF
>-|TRBV10-3|-|TRBJ1-1
TGTGCCATCAGTGATGGGGCGTACACTGAAGCTTTCTTT
CAISDGAYTEAFF
>TRBD1|TRBV11-2|-|TRBJ2-7
TGTGCCAGCAGCCCCGGGACAGATCGGAACGAGCAGTACTTC
CASSPGTDRNEQYF
>-|TRBV5-4|-|TRBJ2-1
TGTGCCAGCAGCCCGGGGACTCAACATGAGCAGTTCTTC
CASSPGTQHEQFF